The table lists the clone carrying this T cell receptor beta chain with a few counts. Its target is not known. The data originate from a study of response to subunit inactivated influenza vaccine. Overall study results and limits: The authors suggested that every seasonal influenza vaccination recruits few new T cells.

TCRdb analysed the RT-PCR reads with MiXCR anew, one entry per CDR3 protein. The table shows 500,000 to 600,000 distinct CDR3 sequences, with approximately 7.1% occurring only once. The receptor's source is a man between 50 and 69 years old who received an inactivated influenza vaccine. This specimen was PBMCs from blood, taken around 2 years after vaccination.

The CDR3 sequence is CSVLGLVNSPLHF. The CDR3 coding sequence is TGCAGTGTACTGGGGCTAGTTAATTCACCCCTCCACTTT. The chain is built from TRBV20-1 and TRBJ1-6; perhaps TRBD1 as D (5 bases). Germline CDR1 reads DFQATT; CDR2 reads SNEGSKA (reference sequence). The CDR3 consists of 13 residues. V was trimmed by 7 bases and J by 6 bases, leaving 13 bases between them.